Given below is one T cell receptor beta chain in context. This entry belongs to a study of blood T cell repertoires in COVID-19. About the research overall: Researchers got acute and convalescent COVID-19 samples from the United States, Italy and Spain. Sample material is recorded as cDNA or gDNA derived from T cells, B-cell-depleted T cells, or PBMCs.

Per the study methods: The assay estimated nucleated cells by amplifying reference gene primers. Libraries were prepared by immunoSEQ multiplex PCR; TCRdb keeps only in-frame clonotypes and omits some of them. That table supplies the V and J calls and clone size; D and trimming were determined from the DNA. The sample lists about 160,000 clones; around 85% were seen once. Seattle's cohort entered during active infection and was followed longitudinally. This CDR3 is 14 amino acids long. The germline V gene encodes CDR1 SGHRS and CDR2 YFSETQ. Trimming shortened V by 1 base and J by 3 bases, and 10 bases separated the two germline ends.

The specimen was peripheral blood. This clonotype was obtained from a man older than 75 with COVID-19, enrolled during active disease. This chain connects TRBV5-1 to TRBJ1-2, with D possibly matching TRBD1 (5 bases). Here the CDR3 reads CASSLQGMDYGYTF. DNA of the CDR3: TGCGCCAGCAGCTTGCAGGGAATGGACTATGGCTACACCTTC.